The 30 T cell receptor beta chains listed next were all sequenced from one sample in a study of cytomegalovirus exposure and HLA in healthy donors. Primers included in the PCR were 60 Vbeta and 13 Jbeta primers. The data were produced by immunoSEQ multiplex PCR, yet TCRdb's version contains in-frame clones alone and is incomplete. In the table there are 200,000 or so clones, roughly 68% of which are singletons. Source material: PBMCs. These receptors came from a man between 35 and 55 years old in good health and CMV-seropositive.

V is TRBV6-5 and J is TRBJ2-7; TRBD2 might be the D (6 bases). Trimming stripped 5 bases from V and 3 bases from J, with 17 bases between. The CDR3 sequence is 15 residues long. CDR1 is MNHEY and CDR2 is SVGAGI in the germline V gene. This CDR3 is CASSPSRGGLYEQYF. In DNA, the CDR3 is TGTGCCAGCAGTCCGTCACGGGGAGGCCTCTACGAGCAGTACTTC.

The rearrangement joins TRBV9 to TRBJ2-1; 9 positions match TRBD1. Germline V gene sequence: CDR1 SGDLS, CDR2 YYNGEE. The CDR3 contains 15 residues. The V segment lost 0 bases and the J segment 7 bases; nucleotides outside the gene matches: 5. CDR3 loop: CASSVDGQGINEQFF. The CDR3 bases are TGTGCCAGCAGCGTAGATGGACAGGGGATTAATGAGCAGTTCTTC.

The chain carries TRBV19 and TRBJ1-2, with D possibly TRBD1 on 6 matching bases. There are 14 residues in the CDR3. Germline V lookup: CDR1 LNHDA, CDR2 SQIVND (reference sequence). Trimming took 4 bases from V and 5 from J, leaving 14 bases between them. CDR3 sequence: CASSTQGRAYGYTF. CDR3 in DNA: TGTGCCAGTAGTACCCAGGGGCGGGCATATGGCTACACCTTC.

CDR3 sequence (DNA): TGTGCCACCAGCGGGGGACAGGGGGCTGGGGAGACCCAGTACTTC. Its protein product is CATSGGQGAGETQYF. The J gene is TRBJ2-5, the V gene TRBV15; 12 bases match TRBD1. Trimming at V came to 5 bases and at J to 5 bases, leaving 6 bases not matched to a gene. The germline gives CDR1 LNHNV, CDR2 YYDKDF (reference sequence). CDR3 length equals 15 residues.

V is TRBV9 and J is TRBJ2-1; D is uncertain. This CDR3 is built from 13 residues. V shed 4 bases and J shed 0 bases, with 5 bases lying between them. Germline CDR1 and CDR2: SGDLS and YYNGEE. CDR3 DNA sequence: TGTGCCAGCAGCCGTAGCTCCTACAATGAGCAGTTCTTC. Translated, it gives CASSRSSYNEQFF.

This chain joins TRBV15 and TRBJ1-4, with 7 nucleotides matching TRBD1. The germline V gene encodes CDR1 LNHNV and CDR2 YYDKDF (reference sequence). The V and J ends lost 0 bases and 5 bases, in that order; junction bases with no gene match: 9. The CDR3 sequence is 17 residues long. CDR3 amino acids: CATSREGIGTENEKLFF. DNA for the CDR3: TGTGCCACCAGCAGAGAAGGTATTGGGACAGAAAATGAAAAACTGTTTTTT.

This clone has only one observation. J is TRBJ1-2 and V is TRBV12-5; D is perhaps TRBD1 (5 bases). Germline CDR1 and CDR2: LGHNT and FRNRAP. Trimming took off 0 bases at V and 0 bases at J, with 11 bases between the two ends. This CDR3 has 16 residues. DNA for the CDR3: TGTGCTAGTGGTTTGGTACAGGCGGCCTCTAACTATGGCTACACCTTC. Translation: CASGLVQAASNYGYTF.

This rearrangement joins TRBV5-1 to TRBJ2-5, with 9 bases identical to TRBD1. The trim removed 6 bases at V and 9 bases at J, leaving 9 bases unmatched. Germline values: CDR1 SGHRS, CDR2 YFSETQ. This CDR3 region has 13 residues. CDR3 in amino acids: CASTPTGGEAQYF. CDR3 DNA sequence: TGCGCCAGCACCCCGACAGGGGGGGAGGCCCAGTACTTC.

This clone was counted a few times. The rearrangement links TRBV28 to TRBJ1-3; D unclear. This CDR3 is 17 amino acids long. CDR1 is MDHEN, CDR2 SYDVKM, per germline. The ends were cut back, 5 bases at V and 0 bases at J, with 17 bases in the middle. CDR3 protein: CASSTPSPRDSGNTIYF. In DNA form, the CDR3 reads TGTGCCAGCAGTACCCCCTCCCCCCGCGACTCTGGAAACACCATATATTTT.

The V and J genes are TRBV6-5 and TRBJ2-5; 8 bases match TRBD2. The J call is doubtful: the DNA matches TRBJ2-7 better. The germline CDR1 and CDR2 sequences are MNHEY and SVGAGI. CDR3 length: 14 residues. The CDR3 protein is CASSAGGLSYEQYF. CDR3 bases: TGTGCCAGCAGTGCGGGGGGTCTTAGCTACGAGCAGTACTTC.

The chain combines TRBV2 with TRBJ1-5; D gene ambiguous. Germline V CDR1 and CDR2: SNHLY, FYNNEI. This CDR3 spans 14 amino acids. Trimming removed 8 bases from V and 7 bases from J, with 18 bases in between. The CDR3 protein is CASGWRGFEQPQHF. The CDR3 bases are TGTGCCAGCGGGTGGCGAGGGTTCGAACAGCCCCAGCATTTT.

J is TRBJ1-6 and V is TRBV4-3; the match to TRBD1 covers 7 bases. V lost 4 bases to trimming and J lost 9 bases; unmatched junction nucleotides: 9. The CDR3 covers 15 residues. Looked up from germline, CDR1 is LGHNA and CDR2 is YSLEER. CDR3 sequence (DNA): TGCGCCAGCAGCCTAGCCTTGACAGGGCCTTCACCCCTCCACTTT. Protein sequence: CASSLALTGPSPLHF.

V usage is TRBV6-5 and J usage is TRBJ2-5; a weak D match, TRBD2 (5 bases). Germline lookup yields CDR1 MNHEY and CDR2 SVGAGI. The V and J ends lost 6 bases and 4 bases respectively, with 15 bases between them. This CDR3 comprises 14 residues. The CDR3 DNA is TGTGCCAGCAGCCCGGGAATCGCGGGAGAGACCCAGTACTTC. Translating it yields CASSPGIAGETQYF.

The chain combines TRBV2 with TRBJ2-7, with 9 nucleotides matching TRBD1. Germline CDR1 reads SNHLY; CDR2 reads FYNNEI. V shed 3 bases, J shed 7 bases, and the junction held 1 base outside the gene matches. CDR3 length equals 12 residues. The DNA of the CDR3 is TGTGCCAGCAGTGAGGACAGGGGAGAGCAGTACTTC. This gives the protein CASSEDRGEQYF.

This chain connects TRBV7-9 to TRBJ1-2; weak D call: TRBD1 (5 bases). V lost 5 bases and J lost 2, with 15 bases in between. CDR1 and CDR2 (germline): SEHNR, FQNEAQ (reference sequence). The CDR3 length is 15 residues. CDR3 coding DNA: TGTGCCAGCAGCCCAGACAGCGAACTCAACTATGGCTACACCTTC. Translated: CASSPDSELNYGYTF.

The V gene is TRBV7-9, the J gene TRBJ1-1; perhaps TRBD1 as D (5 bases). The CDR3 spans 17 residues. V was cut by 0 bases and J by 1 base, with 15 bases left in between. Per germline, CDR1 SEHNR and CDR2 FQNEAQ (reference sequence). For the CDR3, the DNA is TGTGCCAGCAGCTTAGCGCCCGTGGGCAGGGCGAACACTGAAGCTTTCTTT. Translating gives CASSLAPVGRANTEAFF.

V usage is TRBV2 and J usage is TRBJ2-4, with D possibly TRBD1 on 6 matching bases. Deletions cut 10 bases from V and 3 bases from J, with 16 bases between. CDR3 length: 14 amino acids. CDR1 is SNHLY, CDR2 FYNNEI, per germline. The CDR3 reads CAMGTDRLKNIQYF. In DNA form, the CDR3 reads TGTGCCATGGGAACTGACAGGCTCAAAAACATTCAGTACTTC. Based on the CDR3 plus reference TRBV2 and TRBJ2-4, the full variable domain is EPEVTQTPSHQVTQMGQEVILRCVPISNHLYFYWYRQILGQKVEFLVSFYNNEISEKSEIFDDQFSVERPDGSNFTLKIRSTKLEDSAMYFCAMGTDRLKNIQYFGAGTRLSVL.

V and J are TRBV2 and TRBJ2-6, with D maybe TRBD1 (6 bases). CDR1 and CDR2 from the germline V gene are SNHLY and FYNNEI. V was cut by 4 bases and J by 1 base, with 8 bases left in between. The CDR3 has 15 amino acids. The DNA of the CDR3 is TGTGCCAGCAGTGCACAGGGTTCTGGGGCCAACGTCCTGACTTTC. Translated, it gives CASSAQGSGANVLTF.

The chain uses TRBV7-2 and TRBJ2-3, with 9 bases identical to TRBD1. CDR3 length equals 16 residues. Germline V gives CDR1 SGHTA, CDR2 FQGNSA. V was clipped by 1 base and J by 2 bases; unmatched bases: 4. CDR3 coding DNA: TGTGCCAGCAGCTTAGTAGGGACAGGGACCACAGATACGCAGTATTTT. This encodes CASSLVGTGTTDTQYF.

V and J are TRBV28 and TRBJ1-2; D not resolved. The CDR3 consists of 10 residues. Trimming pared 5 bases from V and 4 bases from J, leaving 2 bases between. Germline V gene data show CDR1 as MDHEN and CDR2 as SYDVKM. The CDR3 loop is CASSRYGYTF. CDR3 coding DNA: TGTGCCAGCAGTCGCTATGGCTACACCTTC.

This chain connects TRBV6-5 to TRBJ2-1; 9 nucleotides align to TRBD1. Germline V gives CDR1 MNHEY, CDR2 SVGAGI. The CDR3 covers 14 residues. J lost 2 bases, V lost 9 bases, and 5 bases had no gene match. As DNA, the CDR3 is TGTGCCAGTAAACAGGGGGCTGCCTACAATGAGCAGTTCTTC. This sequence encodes CASKQGAAYNEQFF.

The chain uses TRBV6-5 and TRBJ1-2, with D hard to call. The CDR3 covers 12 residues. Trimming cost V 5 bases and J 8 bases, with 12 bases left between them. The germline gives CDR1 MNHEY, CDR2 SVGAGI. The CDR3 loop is CASSALLTGYTF. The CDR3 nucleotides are TGTGCCAGCAGTGCACTTCTCACCGGCTACACCTTC.

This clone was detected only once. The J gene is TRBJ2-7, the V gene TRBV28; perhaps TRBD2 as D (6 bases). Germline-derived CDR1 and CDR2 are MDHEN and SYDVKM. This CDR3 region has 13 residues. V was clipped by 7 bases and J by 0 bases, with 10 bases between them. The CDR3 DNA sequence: TGTGCCAGCATAGGAGGGTCCTCCTACGAGCAGTACTTC. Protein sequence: CASIGGSSYEQYF.

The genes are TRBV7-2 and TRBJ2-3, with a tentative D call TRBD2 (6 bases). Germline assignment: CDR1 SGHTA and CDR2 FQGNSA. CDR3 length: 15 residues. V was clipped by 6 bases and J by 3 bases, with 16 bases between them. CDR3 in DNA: TGTGCCAGCAGTCGTGCGGGACTCCCGACAGATACGCAGTATTTT. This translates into CASSRAGLPTDTQYF.

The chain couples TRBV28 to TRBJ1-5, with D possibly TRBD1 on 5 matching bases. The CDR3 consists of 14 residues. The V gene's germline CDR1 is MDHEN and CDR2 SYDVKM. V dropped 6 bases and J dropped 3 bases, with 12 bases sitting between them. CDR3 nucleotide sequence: TGTGCCAGCAGCCGGGGAGGGACCAATCAGCCCCAGCATTTT. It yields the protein CASSRGGTNQPQHF.

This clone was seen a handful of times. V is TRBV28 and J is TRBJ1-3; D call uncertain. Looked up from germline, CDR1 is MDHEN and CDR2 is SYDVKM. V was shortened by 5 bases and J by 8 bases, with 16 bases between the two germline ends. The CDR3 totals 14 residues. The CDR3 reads CASSPLPFPHTIYF. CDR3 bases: TGTGCCAGCAGTCCCCTCCCTTTCCCCCACACCATATATTTT.

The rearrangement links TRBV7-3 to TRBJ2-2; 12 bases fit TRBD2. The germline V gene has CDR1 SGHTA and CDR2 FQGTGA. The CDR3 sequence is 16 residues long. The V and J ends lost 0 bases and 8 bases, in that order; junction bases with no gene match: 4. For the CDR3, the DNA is TGTGCCAGCAGCTTAACGCCTAGCGGGGGGGCTGGGGAGCTGTTTTTT. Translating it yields CASSLTPSGGAGELFF.

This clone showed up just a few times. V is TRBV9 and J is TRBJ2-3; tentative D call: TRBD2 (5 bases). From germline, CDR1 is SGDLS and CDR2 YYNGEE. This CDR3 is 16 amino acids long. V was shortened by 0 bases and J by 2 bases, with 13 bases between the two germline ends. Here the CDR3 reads CASSVEGSGYTDTQYF. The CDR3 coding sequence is TGTGCCAGCAGCGTAGAAGGGTCGGGGTACACAGATACGCAGTATTTT.

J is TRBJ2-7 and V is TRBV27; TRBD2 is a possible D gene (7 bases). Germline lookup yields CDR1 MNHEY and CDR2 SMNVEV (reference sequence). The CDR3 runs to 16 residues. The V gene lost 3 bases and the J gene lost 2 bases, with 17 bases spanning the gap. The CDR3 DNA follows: TGTGCCAGCAGTTTGAAGCCGGGGGGCCCCGCCTACGAGCAGTACTTC. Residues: CASSLKPGGPAYEQYF.

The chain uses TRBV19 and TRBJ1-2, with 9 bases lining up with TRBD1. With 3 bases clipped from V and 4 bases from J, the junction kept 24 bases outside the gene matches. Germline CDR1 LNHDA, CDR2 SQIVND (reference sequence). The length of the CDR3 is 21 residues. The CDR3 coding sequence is TGTGCCAGTAGTATGGGCCTTTTTAGTGGACTGAACAGGGGGCGAGCCTATGGCTACACCTTC. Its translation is CASSMGLFSGLNRGRAYGYTF.